The 6 T cell receptor beta chains in this list originate from one sample, sequenced in a study of CD8 T cells in ankylosing spondylitis. Study-wide results and limits: Typical of ankylosing spondylitis blood, it appeared, was a TCR beta motif of under 10 highly homologous variants.

No antigens are known for them. TCRdb used MiXCR to reprocess the 5' RACE reads, holding one entry per CDR3 protein. The sample lists some 840,000 distinct CDR3 sequences, 10% to 15% seen once, with approximately 0.46% in the top ten. The sequenced sample consisted of blood, either unsorted or a sorted T cell fraction (not recorded which). These receptor sequences come from a male donor with ankylosing spondylitis.

This rearrangement joins TRBV10-1 to TRBJ2-2; possibly TRBD2 for D (5 bases). V gave up 4 bases and J gave up 4 bases, with 7 bases separating them. The V gene's germline CDR1 is WNHNN and CDR2 SYGVQD (reference sequence). CDR3 length equals 13 residues. CDR3 sequence (DNA): TGCGCCAGCAGTGGGACTTTCACCGGGGAGCTGTTTTTT. Residues: CASSGTFTGELFF.

This clonotype showed up just a few times. The chain uses TRBV20-1 and TRBJ2-2, with D perhaps TRBD1 or TRBD2 (5 bases each). CDR1 is DFQATT and CDR2 is SNEGSKA in the germline V gene (reference sequence). The germline V and J ends were trimmed by 5 bases and 6 bases, with 7 bases remaining between them. This CDR3 region has 11 residues. CDR3 sequence reads: CSAGGPGELFF. The CDR3 nucleotides are TGCAGTGCTGGGGGTCCCGGGGAGCTGTTTTTT.

Ten or more counts support this clonotype. The rearrangement joins TRBV5-1 to TRBJ2-7; 9 bases line up with TRBD2. Trimming at V came to 4 bases and at J to 2 bases, leaving 7 bases not matched to a gene. The CDR3 totals 15 residues. CDR1 SGHRS and CDR2 YFSETQ come from the germline V gene. The CDR3: CASSTLAGETYEQYF. The CDR3 DNA reads TGCGCCAGCAGCACATTAGCGGGGGAGACCTACGAGCAGTACTTC.

The chain uses TRBV7-3 and TRBJ2-7; tentative D call: TRBD1 (5 bases). The germline V gene has CDR1 SGHTA and CDR2 FQGTGA. V lost 1 base and J 5 bases, leaving 9 bases between the germline ends. The CDR3 has 13 residues. The CDR3 region has the DNA TGTGCCAGCAGCTTAAGGGCAGGGAACGAGCAGTACTTC. It is translated as CASSLRAGNEQYF.

The chain is built from TRBV5-1 and TRBJ2-3; tentative D call: TRBD2 (5 bases). In germline, CDR1 is SGHRS, CDR2 YFSETQ. The V gene lost 0 bases and the J gene lost 5 bases, with 13 bases spanning the gap. This CDR3 has 15 amino acids. Written as DNA, the CDR3 is TGCGCCAGCAGCTTGGGGACTCTCGAGTTAGATACGCAGTATTTT. Its translation is CASSLGTLELDTQYF. Supplemented by reference TRBV5-1 and TRBJ2-3, the full variable domain reads KAGVTQTPRYLIKTRGQQVTLSCSPISGHRSVSWYQQTPGQGLQFLFEYFSETQRNKGNFPGRFSGRQFSNSRSEMNVSTLELGDSALYLCASSLGTLELDTQYFGPGTRLTVL.

This clonotype has at least ten counts. This chain uses TRBV4-2 with TRBJ2-7; 12 bases align to TRBD2. Germline CDR1 is LGHNA and CDR2 is YNFKEQ. The CDR3 is 15 residues long. Unmatched junction bases numbered 6, after V lost 4 bases and J lost 5 bases. The CDR3 loop is CASSREGLAGNEQYF. The CDR3 DNA reads as TGTGCCAGCAGCCGCGAAGGACTAGCGGGAAACGAGCAGTACTTC.